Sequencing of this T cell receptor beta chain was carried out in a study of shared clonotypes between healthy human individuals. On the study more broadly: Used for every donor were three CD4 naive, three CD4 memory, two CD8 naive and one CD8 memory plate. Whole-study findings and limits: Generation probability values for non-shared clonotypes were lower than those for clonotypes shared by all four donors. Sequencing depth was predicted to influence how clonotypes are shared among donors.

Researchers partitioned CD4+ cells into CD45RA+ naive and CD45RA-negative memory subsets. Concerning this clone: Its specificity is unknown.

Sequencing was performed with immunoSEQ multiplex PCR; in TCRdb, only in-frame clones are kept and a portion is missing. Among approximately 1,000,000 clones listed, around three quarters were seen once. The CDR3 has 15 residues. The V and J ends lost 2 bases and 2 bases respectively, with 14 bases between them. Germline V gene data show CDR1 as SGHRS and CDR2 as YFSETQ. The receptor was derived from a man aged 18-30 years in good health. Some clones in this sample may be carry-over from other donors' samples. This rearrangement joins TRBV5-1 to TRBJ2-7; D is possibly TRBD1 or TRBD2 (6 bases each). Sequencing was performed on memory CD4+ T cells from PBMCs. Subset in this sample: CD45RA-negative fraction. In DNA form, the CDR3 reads TGCGCCAGCAGCTTCGGGGGCAGCGGAGCCTACGAGCAGTACTTC. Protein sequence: CASSFGGSGAYEQYF.